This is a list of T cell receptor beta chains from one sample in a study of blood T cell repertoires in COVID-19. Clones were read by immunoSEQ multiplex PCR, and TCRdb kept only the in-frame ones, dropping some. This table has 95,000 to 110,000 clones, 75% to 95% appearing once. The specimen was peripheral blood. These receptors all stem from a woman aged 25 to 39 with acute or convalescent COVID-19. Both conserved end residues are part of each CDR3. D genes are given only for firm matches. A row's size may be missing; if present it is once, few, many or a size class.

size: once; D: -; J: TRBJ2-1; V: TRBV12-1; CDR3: CASSFSGGPHNEQFF; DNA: TGTGCCAGCAGCTTTTCGGGGGGGCCCCACAATGAGCAGTTCTTC
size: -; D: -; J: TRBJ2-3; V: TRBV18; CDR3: CASSPEADTQYF; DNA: TGTGCCAGCTCACCAGAGGCAGATACGCAGTATTTT
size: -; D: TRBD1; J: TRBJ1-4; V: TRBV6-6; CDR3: CASSRGQGRLIRTNEKLFF; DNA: TGTGCCAGCAGTCGGGGACAGGGCCGTCTTATTCGGACTAATGAAAAACTGTTTTTT
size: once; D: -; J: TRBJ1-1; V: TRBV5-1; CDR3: CASSPDTLNTEAFF; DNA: TGCGCCAGCAGCCCGGACACCCTCAACACTGAAGCTTTCTTT
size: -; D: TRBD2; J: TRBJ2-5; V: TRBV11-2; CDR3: CASSLRGAGEEETQYF; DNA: TGTGCCAGCAGCCTCCGGGGAGCGGGAGAAGAAGAGACCCAGTACTTC
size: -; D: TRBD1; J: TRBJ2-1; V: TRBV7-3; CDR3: CASSVRGTGGNEQFF; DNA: TGTGCCAGCAGCGTCAGGGGGACAGGGGGCAATGAGCAGTTCTTC
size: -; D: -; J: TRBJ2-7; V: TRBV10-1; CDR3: CASSAGMSYEQYF; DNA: TGCGCCAGCAGTGCAGGGATGTCCTACGAGCAGTACTTC
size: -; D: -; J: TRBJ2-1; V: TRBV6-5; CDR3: CASSSQTASYNEQFF; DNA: TGTGCCAGCAGCTCTCAGACAGCCTCCTACAATGAGCAGTTCTTC
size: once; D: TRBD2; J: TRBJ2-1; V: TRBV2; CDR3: CASSDSLAGGPSYNEQFF; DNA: TGTGCCAGCAGTGATAGTCTAGCGGGAGGGCCCTCCTACAATGAGCAGTTCTTC
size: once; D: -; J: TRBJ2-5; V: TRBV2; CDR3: CASRTLGGRGETQYF; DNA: TGTGCCAGCAGGACACTAGGGGGCCGGGGGGAGACCCAGTACTTC
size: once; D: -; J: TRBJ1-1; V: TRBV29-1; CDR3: CSVRGPRGTEAFF; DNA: TGCAGCGTTAGAGGCCCTCGGGGCACTGAAGCTTTCTTT
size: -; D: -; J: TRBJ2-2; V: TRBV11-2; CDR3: CASSLDPILDTGELFF; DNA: TGTGCCAGCAGCTTAGATCCTATTTTGGACACCGGGGAGCTGTTTTTT
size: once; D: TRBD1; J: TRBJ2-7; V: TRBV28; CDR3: CASSQTSGTGIGEQYF; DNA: TGTGCCAGCAGTCAGACCTCCGGGACAGGGATAGGCGAGCAGTACTTC
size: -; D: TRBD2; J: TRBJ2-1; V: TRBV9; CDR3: CASSPLLAGGPDEQFF; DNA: TGTGCCAGCAGCCCACTTCTAGCGGGGGGGCCCGATGAGCAGTTCTTC
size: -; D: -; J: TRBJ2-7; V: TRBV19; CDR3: CASSIAGRGRSEQYF; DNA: TGTGCCAGTAGTATTGCGGGACGGGGTCGGTCCGAGCAGTACTTC
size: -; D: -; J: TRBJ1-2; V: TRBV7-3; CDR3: CASSKTGSAHGYTF; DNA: TGTGCCAGCAGCAAAACAGGGTCAGCCCATGGCTACACCTTC
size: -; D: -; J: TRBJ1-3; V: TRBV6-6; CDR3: CASRPGVLQGNTIYF; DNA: TGTGCCAGCAGGCCAGGGGTTCTCCAGGGAAACACCATATATTTT
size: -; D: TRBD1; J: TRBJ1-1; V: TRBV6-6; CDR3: CASSRQGAEAFF; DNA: TGTGCCAGCAGTCGACAGGGTGCTGAAGCTTTCTTT
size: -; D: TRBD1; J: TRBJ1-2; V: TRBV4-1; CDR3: CASSYRDRTFYGYTF; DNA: TGCGCCAGCAGCTACCGGGACAGGACCTTCTATGGCTACACCTTC
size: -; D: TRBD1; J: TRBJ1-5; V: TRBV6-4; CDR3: CASSQTGANQPQHF; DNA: TGTGCCAGCAGCCAGACAGGGGCCAATCAGCCCCAGCATTTT
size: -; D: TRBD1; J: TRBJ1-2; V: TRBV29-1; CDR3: CSLRDSRGYTF; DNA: TGCAGCCTCCGGGACAGTAGGGGCTACACCTTC
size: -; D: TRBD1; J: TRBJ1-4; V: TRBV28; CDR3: CASSPPGQGAEKLFF; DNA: TGTGCCAGCAGTCCACCGGGACAGGGGGCTGAAAAACTGTTTTTT
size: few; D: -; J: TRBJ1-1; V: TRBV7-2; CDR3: CASSLLRQTNEAFF; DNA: TGTGCCAGCAGCCTCCTCAGACAGACAAATGAAGCTTTCTTT
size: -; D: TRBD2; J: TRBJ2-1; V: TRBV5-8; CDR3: CASSLVGGGDNEQFF; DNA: TGTGCCAGCAGCTTGGTAGGCGGGGGGGACAATGAGCAGTTCTTC
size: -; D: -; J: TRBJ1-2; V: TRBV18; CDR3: CASSPPAGRDYGYTF; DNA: TGTGCCAGCTCACCTCCTGCGGGGCGGGACTATGGCTACACCTTC
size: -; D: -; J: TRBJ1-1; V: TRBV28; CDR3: CASTSDSANTEAFF; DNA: TGTGCCAGCACCTCGGACAGCGCGAACACTGAAGCTTTCTTT
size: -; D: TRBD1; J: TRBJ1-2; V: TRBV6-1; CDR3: CASSERGRGRNRYGYTF; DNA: TGTGCCAGCAGTGAAAGAGGCAGGGGGCGGAATCGCTATGGCTACACCTTC
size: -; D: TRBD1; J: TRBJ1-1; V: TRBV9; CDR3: CASSAGQMNTEAFF; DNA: TGTGCCAGCAGCGCGGGACAGATGAACACTGAAGCTTTCTTT
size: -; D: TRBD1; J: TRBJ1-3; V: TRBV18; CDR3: CASSRSTGGAGNTIYF; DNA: TGTGCCAGCTCACGATCGACAGGGGGTGCTGGAAACACCATATATTTT
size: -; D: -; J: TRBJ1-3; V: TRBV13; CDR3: CASSLRSGAGNTIYF; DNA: TGTGCCAGCAGCTTAAGATCCGGGGCTGGAAACACCATATATTTT
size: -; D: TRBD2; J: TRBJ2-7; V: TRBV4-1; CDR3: CASSPDPGLAVYEQYF; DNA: TGCGCCAGCAGCCCTGATCCGGGACTAGCGGTGTACGAGCAGTACTTC
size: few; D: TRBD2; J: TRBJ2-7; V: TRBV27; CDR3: CASSSRREHGEQYF; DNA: TGTGCCAGTTCGTCCCGGCGGGAGCATGGCGAGCAGTACTTC
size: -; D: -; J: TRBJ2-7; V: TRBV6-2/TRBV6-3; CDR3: CASSILEISPEQYF; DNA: TGTGCCAGCAGTATCTTAGAAATCTCTCCCGAGCAGTACTTC
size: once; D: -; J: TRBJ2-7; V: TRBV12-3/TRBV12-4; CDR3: CASTTSYLYEQYF; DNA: TGTGCCAGCACCACGTCCTATCTCTACGAGCAGTACTTC
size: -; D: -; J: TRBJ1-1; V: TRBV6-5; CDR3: CASKGQSNTEAFF; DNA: TGTGCCAGCAAGGGACAATCGAACACTGAAGCTTTCTTT
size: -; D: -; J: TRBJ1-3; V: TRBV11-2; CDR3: CASTYGTLYSGNTIYF; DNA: TGTGCCAGCACTTACGGGACTCTTTACTCTGGAAACACCATATATTTT
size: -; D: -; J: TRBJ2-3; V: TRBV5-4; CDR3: CASSLGTSTDTQYF; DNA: TGTGCCAGCAGCTTGGGGACTAGCACAGATACGCAGTATTTT
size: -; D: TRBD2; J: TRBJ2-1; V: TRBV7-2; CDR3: CASSPRLAGGPNEQFF; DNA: TGTGCCAGCAGCCCCCGACTAGCGGGGGGACCCAATGAGCAGTTCTTC
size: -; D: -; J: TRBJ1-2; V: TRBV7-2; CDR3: CASSLTEGTYGYTF; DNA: TGTGCCAGCAGCTTAACGGAGGGGACGTATGGCTACACCTTC
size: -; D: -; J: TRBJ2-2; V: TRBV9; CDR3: CASSTSRNTGELFF; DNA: TGTGCCAGCAGCACTAGCAGAAACACCGGGGAGCTGTTTTTT
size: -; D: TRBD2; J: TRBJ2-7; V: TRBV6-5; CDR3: CASSYTSGSSYEQYF; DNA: TGTGCCAGCAGCTATACTAGCGGGAGCTCCTACGAGCAGTACTTC
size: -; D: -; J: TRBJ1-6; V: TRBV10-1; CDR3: CASYTTYNSPLHF; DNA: TGCGCCAGCTACACAACCTATAATTCACCCCTCCACTTT
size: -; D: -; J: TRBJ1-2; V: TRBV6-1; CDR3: CASSEAGGRGLSGYTF; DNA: TGTGCCAGCAGTGAAGCTGGGGGCAGGGGATTAAGTGGCTACACCTTC
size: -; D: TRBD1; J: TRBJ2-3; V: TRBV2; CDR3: CASLRDRSTDTQYF; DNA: TGTGCCAGCCTACGGGACAGAAGCACAGATACGCAGTATTTT
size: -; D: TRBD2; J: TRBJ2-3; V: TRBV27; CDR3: CASSLRTRVDTQYF; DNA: TGTGCCAGCAGTCTCCGGACTAGAGTAGATACGCAGTATTTT
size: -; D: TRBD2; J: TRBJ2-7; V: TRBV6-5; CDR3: CASRTGLAGEQYF; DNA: TGTGCCAGCAGGACGGGACTAGCGGGCGAGCAGTACTTC
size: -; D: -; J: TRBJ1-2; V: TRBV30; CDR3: CAWSVQGLDGYTF; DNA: TGTGCCTGGAGTGTACAGGGTCTGGATGGCTACACCTTC
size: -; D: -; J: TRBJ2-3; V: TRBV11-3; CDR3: CASSLMGGGPGTDTQYF; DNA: TGTGCCAGCAGCTTAATGGGAGGGGGGCCGGGCACAGATACGCAGTATTTT
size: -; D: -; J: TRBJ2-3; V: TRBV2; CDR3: CAGGIVTDTQYF; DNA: TGTGCCGGAGGGATCGTCACAGATACGCAGTATTTT
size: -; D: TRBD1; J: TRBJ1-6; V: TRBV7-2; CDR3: CASSSKTGTPLHF; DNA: TGTGCCAGCAGCTCCAAGACAGGGACACCCCTCCACTTT
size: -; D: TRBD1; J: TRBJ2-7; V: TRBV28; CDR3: CASNPDRGEYEQYF; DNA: TGTGCCAGCAACCCCGACAGGGGGGAATACGAGCAGTACTTC
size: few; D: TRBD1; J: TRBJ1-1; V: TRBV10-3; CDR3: CAITQTGFDTEAFF; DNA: TGTGCCATCACCCAGACAGGGTTCGACACTGAAGCTTTCTTT
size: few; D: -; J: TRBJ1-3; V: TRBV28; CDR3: CASSFAHGGYPGNTIYF; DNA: TGTGCCAGCAGTTTCGCCCATGGAGGGTATCCTGGAAACACCATATATTTT